This passage covers 17 T cell receptor beta chains from one sample sequenced in a study of cytomegalovirus exposure and HLA in healthy donors. PCR amplification relied on 60 Vbeta primers (plus 13 Jbeta primers). Using immunoSEQ multiplex PCR, the repertoire was profiled, and TCRdb retains in-frame clones only, with some absent. The table lists fewer than 140,000 clones, roughly 82% of them singletons. Sequencing was done on a sample of PBMCs. The receptors were sampled from a man in his fifties or sixties in good health and CMV-seronegative.

The V gene is TRBV7-2, the J gene TRBJ2-5; TRBD1 might be the D (6 bases). Germline loops: CDR1 SGHTA, CDR2 FQGNSA. The CDR3 is 14 amino acids. With 5 bases removed from V and 4 bases from J, the gap between germline ends came to 14 bases. CDR3 sequence (DNA): TGTGCCAGCAGCGCCCCAGGGGTGTCAGAGACCCAGTACTTC. It yields the protein CASSAPGVSETQYF.

This chain uses TRBV4-1 with TRBJ1-2; D gene uncertain. CDR1 and CDR2 (germline): MGHRA, YSYEKL. The V and J ends lost 0 bases and 6 bases respectively, with 14 bases between them. The CDR3 spans 15 residues. The CDR3 loop reads CASSQEWGDEHGYTF. The CDR3, as DNA: TGCGCCAGCAGCCAAGAGTGGGGAGACGAACATGGCTACACCTTC.

This sequence joins TRBV5-4 and TRBJ2-3; 8 bases fit TRBD2. The CDR3 runs to 13 residues. Trimming took 3 bases from V and 5 from J; bases not matched to a gene: 2. Germline-derived CDR1 and CDR2 are SGHNT and YYREEE (reference sequence). This chain's CDR3 is CASSSGGGDTQYF. As DNA, the CDR3 is TGTGCCAGCAGCTCGGGGGGGGGAGATACGCAGTATTTT.

The V call is TRBV9, the J call TRBJ1-3; D call uncertain. The V gene lost 3 bases and the J gene lost 0 bases, with 7 bases spanning the gap. The CDR3 length is 14 residues. Germline V lookup: CDR1 SGDLS, CDR2 YYNGEE. CDR3 in DNA: TGTGCCAGCAGCGAAACACCCTCTGGAAACACCATATATTTT. Amino acids: CASSETPSGNTIYF. The full variable domain, rest sourced from reference TRBV9 and TRBJ1-3, is DSGVTQTPKHLITATGQRVTLRCSPRSGDLSVYWYQQSLDQGLQFLIQYYNGEERAKGNILERFSAQQFPDLHSELNLSSLELGDSALYFCASSETPSGNTIYFGEGSWLTVV.

The chain is built from TRBV18 and TRBJ1-5; D is possibly TRBD1 (5 bases). This CDR3 has 14 residues. Germline assignment: CDR1 KGHSH and CDR2 LQKENI. V lost 2 bases and J 3 bases, leaving 8 bases between the germline ends. Here the CDR3 reads CASSPSGDNQPQHF. For the CDR3, the DNA is TGTGCCAGCTCACCATCGGGGGACAATCAGCCCCAGCATTTT. Complete variable domain (other parts from reference TRBV18 and TRBJ1-5): NAGVMQNPRHLVRRRGQEARLRCSPMKGHSHVYWYRQLPEEGLKFMVYLQKENIIDESGMPKERFSAEFPKEGPSILRIQQVVRGDSAAYFCASSPSGDNQPQHFGDGTRLSIL.

A single count supports this clone. The chain uses TRBV18 and TRBJ2-1, with D maybe TRBD1 (6 bases). V lost 5 bases to trimming and J lost 7 bases, with 18 bases between them. Germline V gives CDR1 KGHSH, CDR2 LQKENI. This CDR3 has 15 amino acids. The CDR3 coding sequence is TGTGCCAGCTCAAACGGGCAGGGGTCTATGAATGAGCAGTTCTTC. The encoded protein is CASSNGQGSMNEQFF.

The chain has TRBV2 and TRBJ2-5, with 7 bases that match TRBD2. CDR1 and CDR2 (germline): SNHLY, FYNNEI. The CDR3 is 15 residues long. The junction had 6 bases not matched to a gene; V was cut back by 4 bases and J by 1 base. The CDR3 spells CASSVYLAAQETQYF. The CDR3 coding sequence is TGTGCCAGCAGTGTTTACCTAGCGGCCCAAGAGACCCAGTACTTC.

The CDR3 nucleotides are TGTGCCAGCAGCTGGGGGACCGGGACAGGGGACTACGAGCAGTACTTC. Protein: CASSWGTGTGDYEQYF. The chain carries TRBV5-4 and TRBJ2-7; 10 nucleotides line up with TRBD1. From germline, CDR1 is SGHNT and CDR2 YYREEE (reference sequence). The CDR3 covers 16 residues. V was clipped by 3 bases and J by 3 bases; unmatched bases: 9. Looking up the rest from reference TRBV5-4 and TRBJ2-7 gives the full variable domain: ETGVTQSPTHLIKTRGQQVTLRCSSQSGHNTVSWYQQALGQGPQFIFQYYREEENGRGNFPPRFSGLQFPNYSSELNVNALELDDSALYLCASSWGTGTGDYEQYFGPGTRLTVT.

The chain carries TRBV19 and TRBJ2-1; 8 positions agree with TRBD2. This CDR3 has 14 amino acids. V trimming: 8 bases; J trimming: 10 bases; junction bases outside the gene matches: 13. Per the germline V gene, CDR1 is LNHDA and CDR2 is SQIVND (reference sequence). CDR3 sequence (DNA): TGTGCCAGTCTGCCTTACGGGGGGGCATTGGAGCAGTTCTTC. This codes for CASLPYGGALEQFF.

In DNA form, the CDR3 reads TGTGCCAGTAGTAACTACAGGGGCGGTGATGAAAAACTGTTTTTT. Its translation: CASSNYRGGDEKLFF. V and J are TRBV19 and TRBJ1-4, with 7 bases lining up with TRBD1. The CDR3 sequence is 15 residues long. Germline CDR1 LNHDA, CDR2 SQIVND (reference sequence). V shed 4 bases and J 6 bases; nucleotides not matched to a gene: 8.

The rearrangement links TRBV30 to TRBJ1-5; the D is unclear. This CDR3 is built from 13 residues. V was trimmed by 0 bases and J by 3 bases, leaving 6 bases between them. Germline V gene sequence: CDR1 GTSNPN, CDR2 SVGIG (reference sequence). The CDR3 DNA follows: TGTGCCTGGAGTGTGGAGTACAATCAGCCCCAGCATTTT. Residues: CAWSVEYNQPQHF.

This sequence joins TRBV5-1 and TRBJ1-4, with 11 nucleotides matching TRBD1. The CDR3 extends over 15 amino acids. CDR1 is SGHRS, CDR2 YFSETQ, per germline. Losses at the gene ends were 1 base for V and 8 bases for J; bases not matched to a gene: 4. CDR3 coding DNA: TGCGCCAGCAGCTTGATGGGACAGGGGGAGGAAAAACTGTTTTTT. This sequence encodes CASSLMGQGEEKLFF.

The rearrangement links TRBV6-5 to TRBJ2-7; 10 nucleotides agree with TRBD2. The CDR3 has 16 residues. Germline V gene lookup returns CDR1 MNHEY and CDR2 SVGAGI. V gave up 0 bases and J gave up 0 bases; unmatched junction bases: 2. The CDR3 sequence: CASSYSGTSVSYEQYF. CDR3 bases: TGTGCCAGCAGTTACTCCGGGACTAGCGTCTCCTACGAGCAGTACTTC.

V is TRBV5-1 and J is TRBJ1-5, with D possibly matching TRBD1 (5 bases). Germline CDR1 reads SGHRS; CDR2 reads YFSETQ. The V end was cut by 0 bases, the J end by 6 bases, with 7 bases between. CDR3 length equals 13 residues. The CDR3, as DNA: TGCGCCAGCAGCTTGGCAGGGCCTCAGCCCCAGCATTTT. It yields the protein CASSLAGPQPQHF.

A remark on this clone: The germline gene is not matched at one end of the junction; a read error may be the cause. This chain connects TRBV7-9 to TRBJ1-1, with unresolved D. This CDR3 contains 12 residues. Germline V gene data show CDR1 as SEHNR and CDR2 as FQNEAQ (reference sequence). In nucleotides, the CDR3 is TGTTCCAGCAGCTTAGTACGAGGTAGGGCTTTCTTT. Amino acids: CSSSLVRGRAFF.

V and J are TRBV4-2 and TRBJ2-7; TRBD1 might be the D (6 bases). The CDR3 spans 15 residues. The V and J ends lost 2 bases and 7 bases respectively, with 18 bases between them. Germline CDR1 is LGHNA and CDR2 is YNFKEQ. This CDR3 reads CASSQTGQGNGEQYF. The CDR3, as DNA: TGTGCCAGCAGCCAAACTGGGCAGGGGAACGGTGAGCAGTACTTC.

In this sample, this clone is medium-sized. The CDR3 sequence: CASSLVSTGEKLFF. CDR3 DNA: TGTGCCAGCAGCTTAGTGTCGACGGGGGAAAAACTGTTTTTT. The chain has TRBV7-2 and TRBJ1-4; D gene uncertain. The CDR3 runs 14 residues. V was pared by 1 base and J by 8 bases, with 11 bases between. CDR1 and CDR2 (germline): SGHTA, FQGNSA.